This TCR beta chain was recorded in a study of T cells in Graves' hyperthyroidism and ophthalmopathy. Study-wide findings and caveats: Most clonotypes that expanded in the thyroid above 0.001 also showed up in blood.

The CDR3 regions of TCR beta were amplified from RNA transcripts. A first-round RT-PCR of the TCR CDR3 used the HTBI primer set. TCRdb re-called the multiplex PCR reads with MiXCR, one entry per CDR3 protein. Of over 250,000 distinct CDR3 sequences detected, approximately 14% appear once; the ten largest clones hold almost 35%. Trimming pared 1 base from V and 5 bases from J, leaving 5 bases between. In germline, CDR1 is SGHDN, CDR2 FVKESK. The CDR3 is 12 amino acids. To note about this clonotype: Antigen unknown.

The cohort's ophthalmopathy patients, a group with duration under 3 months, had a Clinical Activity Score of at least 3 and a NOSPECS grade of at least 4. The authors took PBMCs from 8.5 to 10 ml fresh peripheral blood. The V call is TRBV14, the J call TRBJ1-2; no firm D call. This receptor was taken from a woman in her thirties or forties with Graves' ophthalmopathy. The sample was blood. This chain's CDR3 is CASSQGGYGYTF. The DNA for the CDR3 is TGTGCCAGCAGCCAAGGAGGGTATGGCTACACCTTC. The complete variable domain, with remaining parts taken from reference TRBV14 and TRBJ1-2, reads EAGVTQFPSHSVIEKGQTVTLRCDPISGHDNLYWYRRVMGKEIKFLLHFVKESKQDESGMPNNRFLAERTGGTYSTLKVQPAELEDSGVYFCASSQGGYGYTFGSGTRLTVV.